The clone carrying this T cell receptor beta chain was counted between two and nine times. The antigen is undetermined. The CDR3 runs to 16 residues. V was cut by 0 bases and J by 3 bases, with 13 bases left in between. Library preparation for TCR beta used quantitative 5'-RACE with molecular barcodes. MiXCR, applied by TCRdb to the 5' RACE reads, yields one record per CDR3 protein. The sample yields approximately 300,000 distinct CDR3 sequences, under 8.5% seen once. The entry originates in a study of CD8 T cells in ankylosing spondylitis. Study-level results: With a CD8+ phenotype, disease-linked clones were relatively rare in peripheral blood. In ankylosing spondylitis patients, matched synovial fluid reportedly showed significant enrichment of disease-linked clones. In ankylosing spondylitis blood, a motif of several highly homologous TCR beta variants appeared characteristic.

The specimen sequenced was blood, either unsorted or a sorted T cell fraction (not recorded which). The chain couples TRBV12-3 or TRBV12-4 to TRBJ2-3; D may be TRBD2 (6 bases). This clonotype originated in a male donor with ankylosing spondylitis. DNA of the CDR3: TGTGCCAGCAGTTTAGCGGGGGGTAGCGCGACAGATACGCAGTATTTT. Protein: CASSLAGGSATDTQYF.